What follows are 22 T cell receptor beta chains derived from one specimen sequenced in a study of T cell changes during pregnancy in multiple sclerosis. Libraries were prepared by immunoSEQ multiplex PCR; TCRdb keeps only in-frame clonotypes and omits some of them. Of approximately 36,000 clones in the sample, 88% were seen once. Specimen: CD8+ T cells from peripheral blood mononuclear cells, collected in the third trimester of pregnancy. These receptor sequences come from a female donor with multiple sclerosis, enrolled in a pregnancy study.

Details on this clone: Other DNA sequences in the sample encode the same CDR3. The gene calls are TRBV30 and TRBJ1-5, with a possible D match to TRBD1 (6 bases). This CDR3 is 13 amino acids long. V lost 0 bases, J lost 5 bases, and 8 bases lay in between. CDR1 and CDR2 from the germline V gene are GTSNPN and SVGIG (reference sequence). The CDR3 is CAWSVQGDQPQHF. Written as DNA, the CDR3 is TGTGCCTGGAGTGTACAGGGCGATCAGCCCCAGCATTTT.

This clone has just a few counts. The chain has TRBV4-1 and TRBJ2-7; TRBD1 is a possible D gene (5 bases). Germline V lookup: CDR1 MGHRA, CDR2 YSYEKL. This CDR3 comprises 15 residues. V was cut by 0 bases and J by 5 bases, with 14 bases left in between. The CDR3 DNA reads as TGCGCCAGCAGCCAAGACCCAGGGCTCCTGAACGAGCAGTACTTC. Its translation is CASSQDPGLLNEQYF.

The chain combines TRBV7-8 with TRBJ1-6; D unresolved. This CDR3 is 16 amino acids long. The V end was cut by 5 bases, the J end by 0 bases, with 11 bases between. The germline V gene has CDR1 SGHVS and CDR2 FQNEAQ. CDR3 protein: CASSPSVSSYNSPLHF. The CDR3 region has the DNA TGTGCCAGCAGCCCGTCCGTTAGCTCCTATAATTCACCCCTCCACTTT.

This CDR3 is CASSESGLEGATDTQYF. For the CDR3, the DNA is TGCGCCAGCAGTGAGTCGGGGTTGGAGGGGGCCACAGATACGCAGTATTTT. This chain links TRBV10-1 with TRBJ2-3; D possibly corresponds to TRBD1 (7 bases). This CDR3 is 17 amino acids long. CDR1 and CDR2 from the germline V gene are WNHNN and SYGVQD (reference sequence). Deletions cut 0 bases from V and 2 bases from J, with 15 bases between.

The CDR3 DNA is TGTGCCAGCTCACCATCGACAGGGTTAGACGAAAAACTGTTTTTT. It is translated as CASSPSTGLDEKLFF. V gene TRBV18 combines with J gene TRBJ1-4; 7 bases map to TRBD1. Per the germline V gene, CDR1 is KGHSH and CDR2 is LQKENI. Trimming at V came to 2 bases and at J to 8 bases, leaving 8 bases not matched to a gene. The CDR3 runs to 15 residues.

The chain couples TRBV5-4 to TRBJ2-1, with D maybe TRBD1 (6 bases). CDR1 and CDR2 (germline): SGHNT, YYREEE (reference sequence). The CDR3 covers 14 residues. Trimming stripped 5 bases from V and 6 bases from J, with 15 bases between. In DNA form, the CDR3 reads TGTGCCAGCAGACCATCGGACAGTTTCAATGAGCAGTTCTTC. Translating it yields CASRPSDSFNEQFF. The full variable domain, with the rest looked up from reference TRBV5-4 and TRBJ2-1, is ETGVTQSPTHLIKTRGQQVTLRCSSQSGHNTVSWYQQALGQGPQFIFQYYREEENGRGNFPPRFSGLQFPNYSSELNVNALELDDSALYLCASRPSDSFNEQFFGPGTRLTVL.

J is TRBJ1-2 and V is TRBV27; D is uncertain. Looked up from germline, CDR1 is MNHEY and CDR2 is SMNVEV (reference sequence). CDR3 length: 14 residues. Trimming took off 6 bases at V and 1 base at J, with 12 bases between the two ends. The CDR3 loop is CASSRSGNNYGYTF. In DNA, the CDR3 is TGTGCCAGCAGCCGCTCGGGAAATAACTATGGCTACACCTTC.

The chain uses TRBV30 and TRBJ2-7, with no clear D. The CDR3 sequence is 11 residues long. The ends were cut back, 4 bases at V and 4 bases at J, with 8 bases in the middle. CDR1 and CDR2 (germline): GTSNPN, SVGIG (reference sequence). The CDR3 is CAWTQEYEQYF. CDR3 coding DNA: TGTGCCTGGACGCAGGAATACGAGCAGTACTTC. The entire variable domain, with the rest obtained from reference TRBV30 and TRBJ2-7, is as follows: SQTIHQWPATLVQPVGSPLSLECTVEGTSNPNLYWYRQAAGRGLQLLFYSVGIGQISSEVPQNLSASRPQDRQFILSSKKLLLSDSGFYLCAWTQEYEQYFGPGTRLTVT.

The chain employs TRBV28 and TRBJ2-7; the match to TRBD1 covers 10 bases. V lost 5 bases, J lost 3 bases, and 19 bases stayed unmatched. In germline, CDR1 is MDHEN, CDR2 SYDVKM. This CDR3 contains 19 residues. CDR3 amino acids: CASSTRQGAYPYRVYEQYF. CDR3 bases: TGTGCCAGCAGTACGCGACAGGGGGCCTACCCGTACCGAGTCTACGAGCAGTACTTC.

The chain links TRBV27 to TRBJ2-4; 10 bases match TRBD1. Trimming cost V 0 bases and J 5 bases; bases outside gene matches: 4. From germline, CDR1 is MNHEY and CDR2 SMNVEV (reference sequence). This CDR3 is 16 amino acids long. As DNA, the CDR3 is TGTGCCAGCAGTTTATCCGGGACAGGGGTGGAAAACATTCAGTACTTC. This gives the protein CASSLSGTGVENIQYF.

V and J are TRBV7-9 and TRBJ2-1, with D maybe TRBD2 (6 bases). V lost 6 bases and J 7 bases, leaving 13 bases between the germline ends. CDR1 and CDR2 (germline): SEHNR, FQNEAQ (reference sequence). The CDR3 sequence is 13 residues long. The CDR3 protein is CASRLTGVNEQFF. For the CDR3, the DNA is TGTGCCAGCAGGCTGACGGGGGTTAATGAGCAGTTCTTC.

The chain uses TRBV27 and TRBJ2-7, with 7 bases matching TRBD1. This CDR3 spans 15 amino acids. Unmatched junction bases numbered 13, after V lost 4 bases and J lost 7 bases. Germline V gene sequence: CDR1 MNHEY, CDR2 SMNVEV (reference sequence). CDR3 in DNA: TGTGCCAGCAGTTCGGTAAGAGGGGGCCCCAGGGAGCAGTACTTC. It translates to CASSSVRGGPREQYF.

The rearrangement links TRBV28 to TRBJ2-7, with 8 bases identical to TRBD1. Per the germline V gene, CDR1 is MDHEN and CDR2 is SYDVKM. With 6 bases clipped from V and 2 bases from J, the junction kept 12 bases outside the gene matches. The CDR3 has 16 residues. DNA for the CDR3: TGTGCCAGCAGACTTACTCACAGGGGGTTAACCTACGAGCAGTACTTC. Residues: CASRLTHRGLTYEQYF.

J is TRBJ2-5 and V is TRBV6-5, with 7 nucleotides matching TRBD2. Germline values: CDR1 MNHEY, CDR2 SVGAGI. This CDR3 comprises 12 residues. After removal of 3 bases from V and 7 bases from J, the junction contained 2 bases not matched to a gene. DNA of the CDR3: TGTGCCAGCAGTTATAGGGAGGGGACCCAGTACTTC. It translates to CASSYREGTQYF.

This chain links TRBV4-1 with TRBJ1-1; D perhaps matches TRBD1 (5 bases). V lost 2 bases and J 1 base, leaving 20 bases between the germline ends. CDR3 length equals 18 residues. CDR1 and CDR2 (germline): MGHRA, YSYEKL. The CDR3, as DNA: TGCGCCAGCAGCCAAATCCCCCCCCAGGGAGCGGGGAACACTGAAGCTTTCTTT. Translation gives CASSQIPPQGAGNTEAFF.

There are a few counts of this clone. The chain is built from TRBV19 and TRBJ1-6; a possible D gene is TRBD1 (5 bases). V lost 7 bases to trimming and J lost 2 bases, with 9 bases between them. Germline V gives CDR1 LNHDA, CDR2 SQIVND (reference sequence). This CDR3 spans 14 amino acids. DNA of the CDR3: TGTGCCAGTACCCTCAGGGCCTATAATTCACCCCTCCACTTT. Translation gives CASTLRAYNSPLHF.

This clone has only one observation. This sequence joins TRBV15 and TRBJ1-2; D perhaps matches TRBD1 (5 bases). Germline CDR1 is LNHNV and CDR2 is YYDKDF (reference sequence). This CDR3 is 14 amino acids long. The V end lost 4 bases, the J end lost 4 bases, and 13 bases lay between the germline ends. CDR3 residues: CATSKDTSIYGYTF. CDR3 in DNA: TGTGCCACCAGCAAGGACACATCGATCTATGGCTACACCTTC.

V usage is TRBV5-8 and J usage is TRBJ2-2, with a weak D call TRBD1 (6 bases). With 0 bases removed from V and 1 base from J, the gap between germline ends came to 7 bases. The CDR3 loop spans 15 amino acids. Germline V CDR1 and CDR2: SGHTS, YDEGEE. The CDR3 sequence is CASSLGRGNTGELFF. CDR3 DNA: TGTGCCAGCAGCTTGGGCAGGGGGAACACCGGGGAGCTGTTTTTT.

In this sample, this clone turned up once. The J gene is TRBJ2-6, the V gene TRBV5-4; D perhaps matches TRBD1 (6 bases). The CDR3 sequence is 15 residues long. CDR1 and CDR2 from the germline V gene are SGHNT and YYREEE (reference sequence). V shed 2 bases and J shed 4 bases, with 10 bases lying between them. CDR3 coding DNA: TGTGCCAGCAGCTTCCAGGGGTTGGGGGCCAACGTCCTGACTTTC. Protein product: CASSFQGLGANVLTF.

The genes are TRBV19 and TRBJ1-1; D uncertain. CDR3 length: 12 residues. Germline V gene sequence: CDR1 LNHDA, CDR2 SQIVND (reference sequence). With 1 base removed from V and 7 bases from J, the gap between germline ends came to 7 bases. This CDR3 reads CASSIGRGEAFF. In nucleotides, the CDR3 is TGTGCCAGTAGTATAGGGCGAGGTGAAGCTTTCTTT.

The V gene is TRBV21-1, the J gene TRBJ1-5; TRBD1, the D gene given by the table, was not confirmed from the DNA. TRBV21-1 is a pseudogene locus. The CDR3 sequence is 14 residues long. Here the CDR3 DNA reads TGTGCCAGCAGCCCGCGGACAAGGGTGGGGCCCCAGCATTTT. Its protein is CASSPRTRVGPQHF.

The CDR3: CASSFSGGVVYEQYF. In nucleotides, the CDR3 is TGCGCCAGCAGCTTTAGCGGGGGTGTCGTCTACGAGCAGTACTTC. This rearrangement joins TRBV5-1 to TRBJ2-7; 9 nucleotides align to TRBD2. The ends lost 2 bases at V and 3 bases at J; junction bases unmatched: 6. The CDR3 length is 15 residues. The V gene's germline CDR1 is SGHRS and CDR2 YFSETQ.